A selection of T cell receptor beta chains follows, all from one sample in a study of blood T cells in healthy people across ages. TCRdb itself ran the 5' RACE reads through MiXCR, one entry per CDR3 protein. Found here are under 800,000 distinct CDR3 sequences, 35% to 45% of them singletons; the top ten hold approximately 22%. The sequenced sample consisted of blood. These receptors all stem from a woman in her sixties in good health. CDR3s include the opening cysteine and the closing phenylalanine or tryptophan. A D gene is named only where the DNA matches it firmly. Size is stated for part of the rows, as once, few or many counts, or as a class when the clone is expanded.

v_gene	d_gene	abundance	j_gene	CDR3aa	CDR3nt
TRBV7-2	NA	NA	TRBJ1-6	CASSLLGLNSPLHF	TGTGCCAGCAGCTTATTGGGGCTGAATTCACCCCTCCACTTT
TRBV5-1	NA	NA	TRBJ1-2	CASSLETAGNYGYTF	TGCGCCAGCAGCTTGGAGACGGCGGGTAACTATGGCTACACCTTC
TRBV28	NA	few	TRBJ2-7	CASSPTGQLTYEQYF	TGTGCCAGCAGTCCGACAGGCCAGTTAACCTACGAGCAGTACTTC
TRBV24-1	NA	NA	TRBJ2-1	CATSDLHSNTDEQFF	TGTGCCACCAGTGATTTACATAGTAACACCGATGAGCAGTTCTTC
TRBV6-2/TRBV6-3	NA	NA	TRBJ1-2	CASRDNPYGYTF	TGTGCCAGCAGAGACAACCCCTATGGCTACACCTTC
TRBV29-1	NA	few	TRBJ2-1	CSVDGVDSSYNEQFF	TGCAGCGTTGATGGCGTCGATAGCTCCTACAATGAGCAGTTCTTC
TRBV20-1	NA	NA	TRBJ1-1	CSARDLRASVEAFF	TGCAGTGCTAGAGATCTTAGGGCAAGCGTTGAAGCTTTCTTT
TRBV5-1	NA	NA	TRBJ2-5	CASSSGMQETQYF	TGCGCCAGCAGCTCCGGCATGCAAGAGACCCAGTACTTC
TRBV5-1	TRBD1	NA	TRBJ1-1	CASSWGTENTEAFF	TGCGCCAGCAGCTGGGGGACAGAGAACACTGAAGCTTTCTTT
TRBV20-1	NA	NA	TRBJ2-5	CSARDRGKKETQYF	TGCAGTGCTAGGGACCGGGGAAAAAAAGAGACCCAGTACTTC
TRBV20-1	NA	NA	TRBJ1-4	CSAAAGTHNEKLFF	TGCAGTGCTGCTGCCGGGACACATAATGAAAAACTGTTTTTT
TRBV11-2	NA	NA	TRBJ1-1	CASSPSAGGIAFF	TGTGCCAGCAGCCCGTCTGCGGGGGGCATAGCTTTCTTT
TRBV7-9	NA	few	TRBJ1-2	CASSPALFDGYTF	TGTGCCAGCAGCCCAGCACTTTTCGATGGCTACACCTTC
TRBV6-6	NA	NA	TRBJ2-1	CASKLGKGNEQFF	TGTGCCAGCAAGCTAGGGAAGGGGAATGAGCAGTTCTTC
TRBV7-3	NA	NA	TRBJ2-3	CASSFGQNTDTQYF	TGTGCCAGCAGCTTTGGGCAGAACACAGATACGCAGTATTTT
TRBV10-3	TRBD2	NA	TRBJ2-5	CAISGILAGSGEQYF	TGTGCCATCAGTGGTATACTAGCGGGATCTGGCGAACAGTACTTC
TRBV6-2/TRBV6-3	NA	many	TRBJ2-5	CASSYSILRRETQYF	TGTGCCAGCAGTTACTCGATTCTACGGAGAGAGACCCAGTACTTC
TRBV7-3	NA	few	TRBJ2-7	CASRYGTGLDSNYEQYF	TGTGCCAGCAGGTACGGGACTGGACTTGATTCTAACTACGAGCAGTACTTC
TRBV6-2/TRBV6-3	NA	NA	TRBJ1-2	CASSFTGPGYTF	TGTGCCAGCAGTTTCACAGGACCTGGCTACACCTTC
TRBV25-1	TRBD1	many	TRBJ2-3	CASSPGTDRTTDTQYF	TGTGCCAGCAGTCCCGGGACAGACCGGACCACAGATACGCAGTATTTT
TRBV3-1	TRBD1	NA	TRBJ1-5	CASSQGTGTGNQPQHF	TGTGCCAGCAGCCAAGGAACCGGGACAGGGAATCAGCCCCAGCATTTT
TRBV28	TRBD1	many	TRBJ2-7	CASSGTGVAYEQYF	TGTGCCAGCAGCGGGACAGGGGTTGCCTACGAGCAGTACTTC
TRBV3-1	NA	NA	TRBJ1-2	CASSQVSGDPYGYTF	TGTGCCAGCAGCCAAGTTTCAGGGGATCCCTATGGCTACACCTTC
TRBV15	NA	many	TRBJ2-7	CATSRDEKKSSYNEQYF	TGTGCCACCAGCAGAGATGAGAAGAAGAGCTCCTACAATGAGCAGTACTTC
TRBV28	TRBD2	NA	TRBJ2-7	CASSSREGRESYNEQYF	TGTGCCAGCAGCTCCCGGGAAGGGAGGGAATCCTACAATGAGCAGTACTTC
TRBV10-3	TRBD1	few	TRBJ2-7	CAIASDRVYEQYF	TGTGCCATCGCCTCGGACAGGGTCTACGAGCAGTACTTC
TRBV7-2	NA	NA	TRBJ1-1	CASRADPNTEAFF	TGTGCCAGCAGGGCAGACCCGAACACTGAAGCTTTCTTT
TRBV6-2/TRBV6-3	NA	NA	TRBJ2-7	CASSYGLGPTSGYEQYF	TGTGCCAGCAGTTACGGTTTAGGACCAACCTCCGGATACGAGCAGTACTTC
TRBV7-8	NA	few	TRBJ2-7	CASSLLSGAYEQYF	TGTGCCAGCAGCTTGCTGAGTGGGGCCTACGAGCAGTACTTC
TRBV13	TRBD2	NA	TRBJ2-7	CASSSDGLAGGNFHEQYF	TGTGCCAGCAGCTCAGACGGTCTAGCGGGGGGGAACTTCCACGAGCAGTACTTC
TRBV20-1	TRBD2	NA	TRBJ2-1	CRGASGEGGNEQFF	TGCAGGGGAGCTAGCGGGGAAGGGGGCAATGAGCAGTTCTTC
TRBV5-1	TRBD1	NA	TRBJ2-7	CASRFIGGDEQYF	TGCGCCAGCAGGTTTATAGGGGGCGACGAGCAGTACTTC
TRBV9	NA	NA	TRBJ2-3	CASSVDAKSTDTQYF	TGTGCCAGCAGCGTAGACGCTAAAAGCACAGATACGCAGTATTTT
TRBV4-2	TRBD2	few	TRBJ2-7	CASSQQSGGSYEQYF	TGTGCCAGCAGCCAACAGAGCGGGGGATCCTACGAGCAGTACTTC
TRBV7-2	TRBD1	NA	TRBJ1-5	CASSLGRDRRSSNQPQHF	TGTGCCAGCAGCTTAGGTCGGGACAGGCGAAGTAGCAATCAGCCCCAGCATTTT
TRBV29-1	TRBD2	NA	TRBJ2-7	CSVVGLAGKRYEQYF	TGCAGCGTTGTCGGACTAGCGGGTAAACGCTACGAGCAGTACTTC
TRBV12-3/TRBV12-4	NA	NA	TRBJ2-3	CASSFARGPGDTQYF	TGTGCCAGCAGTTTTGCGCGGGGCCCTGGGGATACGCAGTATTTT
TRBV4-1	TRBD1	NA	TRBJ2-7	CASSQERFSWGDRGLYEQYF	TGCGCCAGCAGCCAAGAGCGTTTTAGTTGGGGGGACAGGGGGCTCTACGAGCAGTACTTC
TRBV7-2	NA	many	TRBJ2-5	CASSLTHGDETQYF	TGTGCCAGCAGCCTAACTCACGGGGACGAGACCCAGTACTTC
TRBV6-5	NA	few	TRBJ1-4	CASSYGGSTVVTNEKLFF	TGTGCCAGCAGTTACGGGGGTTCGACTGTGGTAACTAATGAAAAACTGTTTTTT
TRBV5-4	TRBD1	few	TRBJ1-2	CASSLFSWGQTYGYTF	TGTGCCAGCAGCTTGTTCAGCTGGGGACAGACCTATGGCTACACCTTC
TRBV6-2/TRBV6-3	TRBD2	many	TRBJ2-7	CASSYSTGRADEQYF	TGTGCCAGCAGTTACTCGACGGGGAGGGCCGACGAGCAGTACTTC
TRBV7-9	NA	few	TRBJ2-7	CASSSRTYEQYF	TGTGCCAGCAGCTCCCGGACCTACGAGCAGTACTTC
TRBV27	NA	NA	TRBJ2-7	CASSPKGGRDEQYF	TGTGCCAGCAGTCCCAAGGGGGGCCGGGATGAGCAGTACTTC
TRBV6-6	TRBD1	NA	TRBJ1-4	CAGRDRNLLEEKLFF	TGTGCCGGCAGGGACAGAAACTTATTGGAAGAAAAACTGTTTTTT
TRBV7-2	TRBD1	few	TRBJ1-2	CASSLRTGTGDGYTF	TGTGCCAGCAGCTTGAGAACCGGGACAGGGGATGGCTACACCTTC
TRBV7-9	TRBD1	NA	TRBJ1-2	CASSAQGTYGYTF	TGTGCCAGCAGCGCACAGGGGACCTATGGCTACACCTTC
TRBV24-1	TRBD1	NA	TRBJ2-3	CTTSDLWGQGTDTQYF	TGTACCACCAGTGATTTATGGGGACAGGGCACAGATACGCAGTATTTT
TRBV5-1	NA	NA	TRBJ1-1	CASSSGLEVRRTEAFF	TGCGCCAGCAGCTCGGGCCTGGAGGTCAGAAGGACTGAAGCTTTCTTT
TRBV20-1	TRBD1	NA	TRBJ2-2	CSARTGGNTGELFF	TGCAGTGCCAGGACAGGGGGGAACACCGGGGAGCTGTTTTTT
TRBV7-6	TRBD1	few	TRBJ2-7	CASSSTGGRFYEQYF	TGTGCCAGCAGCTCAACAGGGGGCCGTTTCTACGAGCAGTACTTC
TRBV18	NA	few	TRBJ2-1	CASSEWSGPVSYNEQFF	TGTGCCAGCTCAGAATGGTCTGGACCCGTCTCCTACAATGAGCAGTTCTTC
TRBV20-1	NA	NA	TRBJ2-3	CSTDSNADTQYF	TGCAGTACGGACTCTAACGCAGATACGCAGTATTTT
TRBV7-2	TRBD2	NA	TRBJ2-1	CASGPGGTSGYNEQFF	TGTGCCAGCGGCCCGGGGGGGACTAGCGGGTACAATGAGCAGTTCTTC